A single sample is the source of the 9 T cell receptor beta chains below, sequenced in a study of blood T cell repertoires in COVID-19. Repertoires were generated with immunoSEQ multiplex PCR, while TCRdb's copy carries only in-frame clones and drops some. The table shows 130,000 or so clones, with around 75% occurring only once. Source material: peripheral blood. These receptors came from a woman aged 65 to 85 with COVID-19, enrolled during active disease.

V is TRBV6-2 or TRBV6-3 and J is TRBJ1-6; D may be TRBD1 (6 bases). V dropped 0 bases and J dropped 17 bases, with 23 bases sitting between them. Germline loops: CDR1 MNHEY, CDR2 SVGEGT. The CDR3 loop spans 16 amino acids. The CDR3, as DNA: TGTGCCAGCAGTTACTCGATGGCGGGGGGCCTGATTTTTGTCCACTTT. This translates into CASSYSMAGGLIFVHF.

The V call is TRBV5-1, the J call TRBJ2-7; possibly TRBD1 for D (6 bases). The V end was cut by 4 bases, the J end by 7 bases, with 15 bases between. Germline CDR1 is SGHRS and CDR2 is YFSETQ. The CDR3 has 13 amino acids. This CDR3 reads CASSPTTGTEQYF. CDR3 in DNA: TGCGCCAGCAGCCCCACCACGGGGACAGAGCAGTACTTC.

On this clone: The germline gene is not matched at one end of the junction; a read error may be the cause. The J gene is TRBJ2-2, the V gene TRBV7-7; no firm D call. Germline V CDR1 and CDR2: SSHAT, FNYEAQ (reference sequence). This CDR3 contains 15 residues. The CDR3 coding sequence is TGTGCTAGCAGCTTAAGTGACACAAACACCGGGGAGCTGTTTTTT. Translation: CASSLSDTNTGELFF.

This chain connects TRBV19 to TRBJ1-1; D unresolved. Germline CDR1 LNHDA, CDR2 SQIVND (reference sequence). The CDR3 runs 13 residues. The ends were cut back, 3 bases at V and 6 bases at J, with 11 bases in the middle. As DNA, the CDR3 is TGTGCCAGTAGTATCACAGCCCTCTCTGAAGCTTTCTTT. Translated, it gives CASSITALSEAFF.

The genes are TRBV23-1 and TRBJ1-5; TRBD1 aligns across 7 bases. TRBV23-1 is an ORF for which the function is uncertain. With V trimmed by 2 bases and J by 4 bases, 5 bases remained unmatched. The CDR3 is 15 amino acids. The DNA for the CDR3 is TGCGCCAGCAGTCAACAGGGGGTCGGTAATCAGCCCCAGCATTTT. Translation: CASSQQGVGNQPQHF.

V gene TRBV29-1 combines with J gene TRBJ1-1, with D uncertain. Per germline, CDR1 SQVTM and CDR2 ANQGSEA. V was cut by 6 bases and J by 6 bases, with 11 bases left in between. This CDR3 is 11 amino acids long. This chain's CDR3 is CSVVSTAEAFF. The CDR3, as DNA: TGCAGCGTCGTATCAACAGCTGAAGCTTTCTTT.

The gene calls are TRBV5-1 and TRBJ2-2; 8 positions agree with TRBD2. V was clipped by 5 bases and J by 1 base; unmatched bases: 7. Germline V CDR1 and CDR2: SGHRS, YFSETQ. The CDR3 is 16 residues long. The CDR3 region has the DNA TGCGCCAGCAGTCTAGGGCTAGCGGGGAACACCGGGGAGCTGTTTTTT. Amino acids: CASSLGLAGNTGELFF.

The V and J genes are TRBV19 and TRBJ1-3; D may be TRBD1 (6 bases). The CDR3 loop spans 12 amino acids. Trimming cost V 4 bases and J 14 bases, with 15 bases left between them. Looked up from germline, CDR1 is LNHDA and CDR2 is SQIVND (reference sequence). CDR3 coding DNA: TGTGCCAGTAGTACGACAGGCCGTCTTCTATATTTT. Its translation: CASSTTGRLLYF.

The chain has TRBV7-9 and TRBJ1-5; TRBD1 aligns across 7 bases. This CDR3 comprises 15 residues. The germline CDR1 and CDR2 sequences are SEHNR and FQNEAQ (reference sequence). The V segment lost 1 base and the J segment 6 bases; nucleotides outside the gene matches: 6. CDR3 sequence (DNA): TGTGCCAGCAGCTTAGGACAGGGCGGTAGTCAGCCCCAGCATTTT. It yields the protein CASSLGQGGSQPQHF.